This T cell receptor beta chain was sequenced during a study of cytomegalovirus exposure and HLA in healthy donors. Study-wide results and limits: TCR beta chains numbering 150 to 200 were designated cytomegalovirus-associated. In a later analysis, TCR beta V- and J-gene trimming showed a link to a missense DCLRE1C variant. A later analysis found most CMV-associated TCR beta chains apparently HLA-restricted.

Deletions cut 3 bases from V and 1 base from J, with 10 bases between. CDR3 length equals 15 residues. From germline, CDR1 is SQVTM and CDR2 ANQGSEA. 60 Vbeta and 13 Jbeta primers were used in PCR. Measured with immunoSEQ multiplex PCR; TCRdb has only the in-frame clones, and not every one. The sample has some 180,000 clones; 82% are singletons. This clone was seen only a few times. Its cognate antigen is unknown. The rearrangement uses TRBV29-1 and TRBJ2-6; maybe TRBD1 (5 bases). The material sequenced was PBMCs. This sequence was found in a man aged 35-49 years in good health and CMV-seronegative. In DNA, the CDR3 is TGCAGCGTTGATGAGGCAGGGTCTGGGGCCAACGTCCTGACTTTC. This encodes CSVDEAGSGANVLTF.